Reported below is one T cell receptor beta chain. Its antigen remains unknown. The whole isolated RNA underwent reverse transcription, so sequencing captured expressed TCRB transcripts. Data came from immunoSEQ multiplex PCR; TCRdb stores just in-frame clones and leaves some out. Found here are a few hundred thousand clones, less than 15% of them singletons; the top ten hold 6.7%. The sample belongs to a study of beta chain features in type 1 diabetes. Study-level background: Patients did not differ from healthy donors in age, gender or cell yield.

The length of the CDR3 is 14 residues. V lost 1 base to trimming and J lost 0 bases, with 6 bases between them. From germline, CDR1 is MGHRA and CDR2 YSYEKL. The study, taken as a whole, reports: cDNA-based sequencing might over-represent cells highly expressing TCR. In patients and controls equally, PCR might favor templates that are shorter.

Sequencing used central memory CD4+ T cells from blood. The receptor comes from a man aged 30 to 45 in good health. This chain joins TRBV4-1 and TRBJ2-5; D is undetermined. CDR3 DNA sequence: TGCGCCAGCAGCCAAGGGGGAAACCAAGAGACCCAGTACTTC. It codes for CASSQGGNQETQYF.